This T cell receptor (beta chain) came from a study of post-analysis software for immune sequencing data. Study findings and constraints: TRBV segments more frequent in patients than in controls numbered roughly 5 and included TRBV5-6, TRBV5-1 and TRBV20-1.

Researchers reported that TCR beta cDNA libraries carried unique molecular identifiers. TCRdb called the PCR reads again in MiXCR, with one record for every CDR3 protein. The table shows 600,000 to 700,000 distinct CDR3 sequences, with 55% to 60% occurring only once. The CDR3 spans 13 residues. V lost 4 bases to trimming and J lost 6 bases, with 14 bases between them. The germline gives CDR1 SGHRS, CDR2 YFSETQ. The sample holds a few counts of this clonotype. What it recognizes is unknown. The sequenced sample consisted of blood. The chain combines TRBV5-1 with TRBJ2-7; TRBD2 might be the D (6 bases). The source is a girl aged 2-9 years with multiple sclerosis. CDR3 coding DNA: TGCGCCAGCAGCGGGGCGGTGGGAGGCGAGCAGTACTTC. It encodes CASSGAVGGEQYF.